This TCR beta chain was captured in a study of T cell repertoires in cytomegalovirus infection. Background on the study: It was the public TCR beta signatures that indicated both CMV infection and matching HLA type.

This clonotype occurred a few times. V lost 0 bases and J lost 2, with 12 bases in between. Per the germline V gene, CDR1 is MNHEY and CDR2 is SVGEGT. The CDR3 length is 16 residues. TCRdb used MiXCR to reprocess the reads, holding one entry per CDR3 protein. The profile shows 290,000 or so distinct CDR3 sequences, approximately 8.9% of them singletons. This TCR was recovered from a human donor in good health (CMV status not recorded). Some clones in this sample may be carry-over from other donors' samples. Sequencing input: PBMCs. The chain employs TRBV6-2 or TRBV6-3 and TRBJ2-3, with D possibly being TRBD1 (5 bases). The CDR3 nucleotides read TGTGCCAGCAGTTACTCTCACAGGATAAACACAGATACGCAGTATTTT. The encoded protein is CASSYSHRINTDTQYF.